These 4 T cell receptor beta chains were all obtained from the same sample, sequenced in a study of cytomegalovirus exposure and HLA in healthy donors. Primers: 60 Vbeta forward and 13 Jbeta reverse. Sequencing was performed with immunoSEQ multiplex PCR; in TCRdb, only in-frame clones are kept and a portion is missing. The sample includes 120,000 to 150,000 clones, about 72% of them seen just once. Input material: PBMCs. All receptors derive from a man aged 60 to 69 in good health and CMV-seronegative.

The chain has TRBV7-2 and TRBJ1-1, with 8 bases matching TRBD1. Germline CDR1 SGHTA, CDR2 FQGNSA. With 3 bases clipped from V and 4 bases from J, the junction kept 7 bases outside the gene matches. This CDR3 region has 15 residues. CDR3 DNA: TGTGCCAGCAGCTTTATGGACAGGGCGGGCACTGAAGCTTTCTTT. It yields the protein CASSFMDRAGTEAFF.

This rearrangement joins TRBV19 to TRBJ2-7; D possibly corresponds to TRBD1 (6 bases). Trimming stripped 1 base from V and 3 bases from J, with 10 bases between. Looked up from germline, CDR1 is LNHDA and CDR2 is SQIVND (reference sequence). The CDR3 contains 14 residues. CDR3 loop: CASSIGGQIYEQYF. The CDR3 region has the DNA TGTGCCAGTAGTATAGGGGGACAAATCTACGAGCAGTACTTC.

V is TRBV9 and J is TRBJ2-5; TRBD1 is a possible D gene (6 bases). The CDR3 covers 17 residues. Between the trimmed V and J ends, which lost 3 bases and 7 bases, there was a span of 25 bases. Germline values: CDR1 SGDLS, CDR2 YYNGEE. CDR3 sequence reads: CASSGVSDTGFEGTQYF. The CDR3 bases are TGTGCCAGCAGCGGAGTATCCGATACAGGGTTTGAGGGGACCCAGTACTTC.

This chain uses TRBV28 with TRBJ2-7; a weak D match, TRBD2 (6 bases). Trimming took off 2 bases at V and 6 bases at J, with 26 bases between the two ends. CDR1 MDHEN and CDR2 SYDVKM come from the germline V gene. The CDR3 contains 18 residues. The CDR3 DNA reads TGTGCCAGCAGTTTAATCCCCGGCGCGGGAAGTCTACCCTGCGAGCAGTACTTC. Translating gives CASSLIPGAGSLPCEQYF.